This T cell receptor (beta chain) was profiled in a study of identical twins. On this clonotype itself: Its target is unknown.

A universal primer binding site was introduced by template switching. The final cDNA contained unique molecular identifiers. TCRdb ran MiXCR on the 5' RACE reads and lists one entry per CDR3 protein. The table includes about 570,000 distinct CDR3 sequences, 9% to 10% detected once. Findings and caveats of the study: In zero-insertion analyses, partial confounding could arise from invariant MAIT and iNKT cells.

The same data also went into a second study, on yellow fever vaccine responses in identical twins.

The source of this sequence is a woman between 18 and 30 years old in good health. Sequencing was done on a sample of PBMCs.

Written as DNA, the CDR3 is TGCAGTGCAGGGTGGGAGGGCACCGGGGAGCTGTTTTTT. It codes for CSAGWEGTGELFF. The chain carries TRBV20-1 and TRBJ2-2; 7 bases are shared with TRBD2. With V trimmed by 6 bases and J by 4 bases, 5 bases remained unmatched. The germline gives CDR1 DFQATT, CDR2 SNEGSKA (reference sequence). The CDR3 covers 13 residues.